One sample yielded the 29 T cell receptor beta chains listed below, sequenced in a study of blood T cells in healthy people across ages. Through a sample-barcoded 5' primer and a J-beta primer mix, a second PCR was run for about 6 to 12 cycles. TCRdb re-analysed the 5' RACE reads in MiXCR, keeping a single row per CDR3 protein. This table has 1.8 million or so distinct CDR3 sequences, 35% to 50% appearing once. Material: blood. These receptors were taken from a human donor in good health.

The J gene is TRBJ2-7, the V gene TRBV9; TRBD2 is a possible D gene (5 bases). This CDR3 is built from 13 residues. The germline gives CDR1 SGDLS, CDR2 YYNGEE. V lost 4 bases to trimming and J lost 3 bases, with 11 bases between them. CDR3 in amino acids: CASSIRDGYEQYF. CDR3 bases: TGTGCCAGCAGCATCCGGGATGGCTACGAGCAGTACTTC. The entire variable domain, with the rest obtained from reference TRBV9 and TRBJ2-7, is as follows: DSGVTQTPKHLITATGQRVTLRCSPRSGDLSVYWYQQSLDQGLQFLIQYYNGEERAKGNILERFSAQQFPDLHSELNLSSLELGDSALYFCASSIRDGYEQYFGPGTRLTVT.

The V and J genes are TRBV7-2 and TRBJ2-1; 13 nucleotides align to TRBD2. CDR1 is SGHTA, CDR2 FQGNSA, per germline. V dropped 5 bases and J dropped 1; count of bases not matched to a gene: 5. The CDR3 is made up of 17 amino acids. CDR3 DNA: TGTGCCAGCAGCGGACTAGCGGGGGTTAAGTCCTACAATGAGCAGTTCTTC. It encodes CASSGLAGVKSYNEQFF.

To note about this clonotype: A read error is possible here, since a much larger clone lies one base away. The chain uses TRBV7-9 and TRBJ2-7; 10 nucleotides line up with TRBD2. The CDR3 spans 14 residues. The germline CDR1 and CDR2 sequences are SEHNR and FQNEAQ (reference sequence). J lost 3 bases, V lost 3 bases, and 2 bases had no gene match. As DNA, the CDR3 is TGTGCCAGCAGCTTTAGCGGGGGGTACTACGAGCAGTACTTC. Its protein is CASSFSGGYYEQYF.

The chain combines TRBV3-1 with TRBJ2-1, with no clear D. Germline CDR1 reads LGHDT; CDR2 reads YNNKEL (reference sequence). V lost 2 bases to trimming and J lost 3 bases, with 5 bases between them. The CDR3 has 13 residues. CDR3 residues: CASSQFFYNEQFF. As DNA, the CDR3 is TGTGCCAGCAGCCAATTCTTCTACAATGAGCAGTTCTTC.

This clonotype occurred a few times. This chain uses TRBV6-2 or TRBV6-3 with TRBJ2-7; D unresolved. Germline CDR1 reads MNHEY; CDR2 reads SVGEGT. Between the trimmed V and J ends, which lost 4 bases and 2 bases, there was a span of 12 bases. There are 14 residues in the CDR3. The CDR3 nucleotides are TGTGCCAGCAGTTCCTTATCAAGGGCCTACGAGCAGTACTTC. Translated, it gives CASSSLSRAYEQYF.

This clonotype occurred a few times. The chain combines TRBV27 with TRBJ1-5; D is ambiguous. The CDR3 has 13 amino acids. Germline V gene data show CDR1 as MNHEY and CDR2 as SMNVEV (reference sequence). The V and J ends lost 2 bases and 7 bases respectively, with 9 bases between them. CDR3 DNA: TGTGCCAGCAGTTTAGGCAGACGGCAGCCCCAGCATTTT. The encoded protein is CASSLGRRQPQHF.

The rearrangement joins TRBV6-2 or TRBV6-3 to TRBJ2-5; 14 nucleotides line up with TRBD2. Looked up from germline, CDR1 is MNHEY and CDR2 is SVGEGT. The V and J ends lost 2 bases and 11 bases, in that order; junction bases with no gene match: 13. The CDR3 loop spans 17 amino acids. The CDR3 sequence is CASSYSGTSGGPGEQYF. CDR3 DNA: TGTGCCAGCAGTTACAGTGGGACTAGCGGGGGCCCTGGAGAGCAGTACTTC.

The V gene is TRBV6-1, the J gene TRBJ2-5; D gene ambiguous. V dropped 8 bases and J dropped 7 bases, with 17 bases sitting between them. Germline-derived CDR1 and CDR2 are MNHNS and SASEGT. This CDR3 contains 13 residues. For the CDR3, the DNA is TGTGCCAGCCTAGGACGTCTCTCGGCGACCCAGTACTTC. Its translation: CASLGRLSATQYF.

V gene TRBV4-3 combines with J gene TRBJ1-2; D not resolved. Germline loops: CDR1 LGHNA, CDR2 YSLEER. The ends were cut back, 0 bases at V and 7 bases at J, with 12 bases in the middle. The CDR3 contains 14 residues. In nucleotides, the CDR3 is TGCGCCAGCAGCCAAGATCAGAGCGGTTCTGGCTACACCTTC. Its protein product is CASSQDQSGSGYTF.

Only a few counts were recorded for this clonotype. The chain recombines TRBV20-1 with TRBJ1-1; perhaps TRBD1 as D (6 bases). From germline, CDR1 is DFQATT and CDR2 SNEGSKA (reference sequence). The V gene lost 6 bases and the J gene lost 2 bases, with 25 bases spanning the gap. CDR3 size: 17 residues. CDR3 DNA: TGCAGTGCGACGAAGGGAGGGCAGGGGTGGATTAACACTGAAGCTTTCTTT. It encodes CSATKGGQGWINTEAFF.

This clonotype was observed a handful of times. V is TRBV7-2 and J is TRBJ2-5; D gene ambiguous. The CDR3 loop spans 15 amino acids. Germline assignment: CDR1 SGHTA and CDR2 FQGNSA. V was trimmed by 2 bases and J by 11 bases, leaving 21 bases between them. CDR3 sequence (DNA): TGTGCCAGCAGCTTACAGCGAGGAGCCTACAATGAGCAGTACTTC. Its protein product is CASSLQRGAYNEQYF.

The rearrangement joins TRBV5-1 to TRBJ2-1; TRBD1 or TRBD2 may be the D gene (6 bases each). The CDR3 is 15 amino acids. The germline CDR1 and CDR2 sequences are SGHRS and YFSETQ. Trimming left V 0 bases short and J 6 bases short, with 13 bases between. CDR3 nucleotide sequence: TGCGCCAGCAGCTTGGACAGGGTCGGGGGCAATGAGCAGTTCTTC. It yields the protein CASSLDRVGGNEQFF.

This clonotype turned up a few times. The CDR3 is CASTLRGRENTGELFF. DNA of the CDR3: TGTGCCAGCACCCTTCGAGGCAGGGAAAACACCGGGGAGCTGTTTTTT. The rearrangement uses TRBV7-9 and TRBJ2-2; tentatively, D is TRBD1 (5 bases). Germline lookup yields CDR1 SEHNR and CDR2 FQNEAQ (reference sequence). V gave up 7 bases and J gave up 2 bases, with 17 bases separating them. The CDR3 extends over 16 amino acids.

The chain employs TRBV11-2 and TRBJ2-1; TRBD1 might be the D (6 bases). V lost 2 bases, J lost 15 bases, and 11 bases lay in between. From germline, CDR1 is SGHAT and CDR2 FQNNGV. This CDR3 region has 11 residues. CDR3 sequence: CASSLTDSTFF. For the CDR3, the DNA is TGTGCCAGCAGCTTAACGGACAGCACGTTCTTC.

This clonotype appeared a few times. J is TRBJ2-7 and V is TRBV12-3 or TRBV12-4; D is tentatively TRBD1 or TRBD2 (5 bases each). The end of the DNA is better explained by TRBJ2-5, so the J call may be wrong. This CDR3 comprises 17 residues. The CDR3 spells CASSLAMEGWGKETQYF. The CDR3 DNA reads as TGTGCCAGCAGTTTAGCGATGGAAGGTTGGGGGAAGGAGACCCAGTACTTC.

The chain links TRBV11-3 to TRBJ2-5; D unresolved. Per germline, CDR1 SGHNT and CDR2 YENEEA. V was trimmed by 6 bases and J by 5 bases, leaving 16 bases between them. The CDR3 sequence is 14 residues long. The CDR3 loop is CASRGSRVRETQYF. In DNA form, the CDR3 reads TGTGCCAGCAGGGGCTCCCGGGTCCGGGAGACCCAGTACTTC.

V gene TRBV6-6 combines with J gene TRBJ2-7; 7 positions agree with TRBD2. Germline V gene data show CDR1 as MNHNY and CDR2 as SVGAGI (reference sequence). The CDR3 is 14 residues long. V lost 2 bases, J lost 6 bases, and 7 bases stayed unmatched. The CDR3 region is CASSYEAREGEQYF. The CDR3 DNA is TGTGCCAGCAGTTACGAGGCGAGGGAGGGCGAGCAGTACTTC.

The chain uses TRBV28 and TRBJ2-7; 7 bases match TRBD1. V lost 2 bases to trimming and J lost 7 bases; unmatched junction nucleotides: 11. This CDR3 region has 15 residues. Germline assignment: CDR1 MDHEN and CDR2 SYDVKM. CDR3 nucleotide sequence: TGTGCCAGCAGTTTAAGAACAGGGGTCTCGGGAGAGCAGTACTTC. Translating gives CASSLRTGVSGEQYF. The whole variable domain, remainder taken from reference TRBV28 and TRBJ2-7, is DVKVTQSSRYLVKRTGEKVFLECVQDMDHENMFWYRQDPGLGLRLIYFSYDVKMKEKGDIPEGYSVSREKKERFSLILESASTNQTSMYLCASSLRTGVSGEQYFGPGTRLTVT.

This clonotype was detected only a few times. CDR3 sequence (DNA): TGTGCCATCAGTCGACCAGACAGGGGGACTTACACCTTC. This gives the protein CAISRPDRGTYTF. The rearrangement uses TRBV10-3 and TRBJ1-2, with 9 nucleotides matching TRBD1. Looked up from germline, CDR1 is ENHRY and CDR2 is SYGVKD. J lost 11 bases, V lost 5 bases, and 9 bases had no gene match. The CDR3 covers 13 residues.

The chain couples TRBV29-1 to TRBJ1-4, with 7 bases aligning to TRBD1. V trimming: 6 bases; J trimming: 10 bases; junction bases outside the gene matches: 14. Germline CDR1 is SQVTM and CDR2 is ANQGSEA. The CDR3 is 14 residues long. The CDR3 DNA follows: TGCAGCGTCAGCGAACAGGGGCATAGTGGAAAACTGTTTTTT. Its translation: CSVSEQGHSGKLFF.

The chain carries TRBV27 and TRBJ2-4; 10 positions agree with TRBD1. The better agreement between TRBJ2-7 and the DNA end casts doubt on the J call. CDR1 MNHEY and CDR2 SMNVEV come from the germline V gene (reference sequence). There are 14 residues in the CDR3. The CDR3 loop is CASRLGQGRYEQYF. The CDR3 bases are TGTGCCAGCAGGCTGGGACAGGGGAGGTACGAGCAGTACTTC.

The chain recombines TRBV4-1 with TRBJ2-7; a possible D gene is TRBD2 (6 bases). The end of the DNA fits TRBJ2-5 better, so the J call may be wrong. The CDR3 loop spans 15 amino acids. CDR1 is MGHRA, CDR2 YSYEKL, per germline. In nucleotides, the CDR3 is TGCGCCAGCAGCCAAGTGACTAGTGTCCAAGAGACCCAGTACTTC. Protein: CASSQVTSVQETQYF.

The chain employs TRBV12-3 or TRBV12-4 and TRBJ1-6; D perhaps matches TRBD1 (6 bases). Trimming took 5 bases from V and 7 from J, leaving 15 bases between them. This CDR3 is built from 15 residues. The CDR3 spells CASSGRTVGNSPLHF. The CDR3, as DNA: TGTGCCAGCAGTGGACGGACAGTCGGGAATTCACCCCTCCACTTT.

The gene calls are TRBV7-2 and TRBJ2-1; D gene uncertain. Looked up from germline, CDR1 is SGHTA and CDR2 is FQGNSA. The V end was cut by 5 bases, the J end by 4 bases, with 18 bases between. The CDR3 contains 16 residues. CDR3 residues: CASSPFSDHRYNEQFF. In DNA, the CDR3 is TGTGCCAGCAGCCCTTTCTCAGACCACCGGTACAATGAGCAGTTCTTC.

The chain combines TRBV29-1 with TRBJ2-7, with no clear D. With 5 bases removed from V and 3 bases from J, the gap between germline ends came to 11 bases. The CDR3 has 12 residues. Germline V CDR1 and CDR2: SQVTM, ANQGSEA. The CDR3 protein is CSVRRFGYEQYF. The CDR3 nucleotides are TGCAGCGTTAGGCGGTTTGGCTACGAGCAGTACTTC.

This chain's CDR3 is CSASLGQGDQPQHF. CDR3 bases: TGCAGTGCTAGTCTGGGACAGGGCGATCAGCCCCAGCATTTT. The chain combines TRBV20-1 with TRBJ1-5; 9 nucleotides match TRBD1. Germline V lookup: CDR1 DFQATT, CDR2 SNEGSKA (reference sequence). This CDR3 has 14 amino acids. Trimming at V came to 3 bases and at J to 5 bases, leaving 5 bases not matched to a gene.

The chain employs TRBV5-4 and TRBJ2-7, with 14 bases lining up with TRBD2. J was trimmed by 0 bases and V by 4 bases; bases with no gene match: 9. The CDR3 totals 18 residues. Germline values: CDR1 SGHNT, CDR2 YYREEE (reference sequence). This chain's CDR3 is CASSRGLAGAPTSYEQYF. CDR3 nucleotide sequence: TGTGCCAGCAGCCGGGGACTAGCGGGGGCCCCTACCTCCTACGAGCAGTACTTC.

V is TRBV7-2 and J is TRBJ2-1, with a weak D call TRBD1 (6 bases). The ends were cut back, 4 bases at V and 2 bases at J, with 21 bases in the middle. The CDR3 has 18 residues. The germline V gene encodes CDR1 SGHTA and CDR2 FQGNSA. Here the CDR3 DNA reads TGTGCCAGCAGCTCTACTTACTTGGACAGCTTTACCTACAATGAGCAGTTCTTC. It yields the protein CASSSTYLDSFTYNEQFF.

This clonotype has more than one count but fewer than ten. The chain recombines TRBV5-1 with TRBJ2-4; the D gene is possibly TRBD2 (6 bases). Trimming took off 0 bases at V and 7 bases at J, with 14 bases between the two ends. Germline V CDR1 and CDR2: SGHRS, YFSETQ. This CDR3 comprises 15 residues. The DNA of the CDR3 is TGCGCCAGCAGCTTGGCCGGGGAGGCCTTTAACATTCAGTACTTC. As protein: CASSLAGEAFNIQYF.